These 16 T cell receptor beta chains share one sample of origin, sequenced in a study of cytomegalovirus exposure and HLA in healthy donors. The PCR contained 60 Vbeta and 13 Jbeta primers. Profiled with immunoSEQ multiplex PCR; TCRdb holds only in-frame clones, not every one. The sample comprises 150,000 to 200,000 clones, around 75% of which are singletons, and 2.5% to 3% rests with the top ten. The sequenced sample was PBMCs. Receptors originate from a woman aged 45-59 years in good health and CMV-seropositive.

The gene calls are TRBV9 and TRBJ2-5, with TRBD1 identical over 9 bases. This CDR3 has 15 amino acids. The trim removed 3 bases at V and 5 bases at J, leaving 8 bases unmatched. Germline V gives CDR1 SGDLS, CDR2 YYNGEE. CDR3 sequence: CASSGEGQGYETQYF. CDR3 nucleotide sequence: TGTGCCAGCAGCGGGGAGGGACAGGGCTACGAGACCCAGTACTTC.

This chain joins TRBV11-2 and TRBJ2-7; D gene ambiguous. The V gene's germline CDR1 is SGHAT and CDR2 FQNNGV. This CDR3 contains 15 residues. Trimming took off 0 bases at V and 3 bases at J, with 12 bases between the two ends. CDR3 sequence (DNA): TGTGCCAGCAGCTTAGATCTATCGGGTTACTACGAGCAGTACTTC. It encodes CASSLDLSGYYEQYF.

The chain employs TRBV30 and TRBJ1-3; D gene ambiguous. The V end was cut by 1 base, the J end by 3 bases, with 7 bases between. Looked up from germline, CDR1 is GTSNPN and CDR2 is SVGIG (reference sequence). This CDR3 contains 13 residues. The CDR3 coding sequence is TGTGCCTGGAGTGGAGGGTTTGGAAACACCATATATTTT. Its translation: CAWSGGFGNTIYF.

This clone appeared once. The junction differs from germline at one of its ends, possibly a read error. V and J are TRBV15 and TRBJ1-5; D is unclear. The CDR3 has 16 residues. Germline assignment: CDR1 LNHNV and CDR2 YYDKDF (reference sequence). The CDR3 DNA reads TGTGCCACCAGCAGAGGTGGGCAGACTAGCAATCAGGCCCAGCATTTT. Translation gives CATSRGGQTSNQAQHF.

DNA of the CDR3: TGTGCCAGCAGTCCACTAGGACTGCCCCAAGAGACCCAGTACTTC. Translation gives CASSPLGLPQETQYF. The chain joins TRBV27 to TRBJ2-5, with D possibly being TRBD2 (5 bases). The CDR3 sequence is 15 residues long. The V end was cut by 5 bases, the J end by 1 base, with 14 bases between. CDR1 and CDR2 (germline): MNHEY, SMNVEV (reference sequence).

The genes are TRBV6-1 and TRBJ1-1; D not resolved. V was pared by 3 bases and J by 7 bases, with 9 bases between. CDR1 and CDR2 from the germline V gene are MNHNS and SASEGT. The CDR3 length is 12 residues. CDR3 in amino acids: CASSDLGGEAFF. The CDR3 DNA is TGTGCCAGCAGTGATTTGGGAGGTGAAGCTTTCTTT.

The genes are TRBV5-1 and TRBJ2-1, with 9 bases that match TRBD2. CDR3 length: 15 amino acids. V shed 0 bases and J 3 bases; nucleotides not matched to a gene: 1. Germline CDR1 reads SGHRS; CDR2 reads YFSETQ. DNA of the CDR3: TGCGCCAGCAGCTTGGAACTAGCGGGCTACAATGAGCAGTTCTTC. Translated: CASSLELAGYNEQFF.

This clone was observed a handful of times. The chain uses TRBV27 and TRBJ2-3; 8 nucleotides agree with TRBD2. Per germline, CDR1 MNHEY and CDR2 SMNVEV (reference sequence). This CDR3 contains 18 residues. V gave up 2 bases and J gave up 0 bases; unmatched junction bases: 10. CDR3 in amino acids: CASSLVAGGHLSTDTQYF. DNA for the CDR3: TGTGCCAGCAGTTTAGTTGCGGGGGGCCACCTAAGCACAGATACGCAGTATTTT.

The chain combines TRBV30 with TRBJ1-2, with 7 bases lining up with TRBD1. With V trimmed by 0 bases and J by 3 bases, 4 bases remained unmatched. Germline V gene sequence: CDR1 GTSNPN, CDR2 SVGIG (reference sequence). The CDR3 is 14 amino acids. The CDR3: CAWSVAQGYYGYTF. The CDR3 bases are TGTGCCTGGAGTGTAGCACAGGGGTACTATGGCTACACCTTC.

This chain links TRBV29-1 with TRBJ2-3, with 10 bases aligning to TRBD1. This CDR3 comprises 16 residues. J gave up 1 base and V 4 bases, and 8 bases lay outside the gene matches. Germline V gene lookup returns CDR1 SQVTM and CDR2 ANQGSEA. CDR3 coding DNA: TGCAGCGTTGGAGGGACAGGGGAGGTTGGCACAGATACGCAGTATTTT. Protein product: CSVGGTGEVGTDTQYF.

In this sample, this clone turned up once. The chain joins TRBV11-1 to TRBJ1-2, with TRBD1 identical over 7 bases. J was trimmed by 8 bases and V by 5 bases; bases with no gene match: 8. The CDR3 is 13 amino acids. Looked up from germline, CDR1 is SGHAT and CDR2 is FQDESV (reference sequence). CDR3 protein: CASSLQTGIGYTF. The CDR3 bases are TGTGCCAGCAGCCTTCAGACAGGGATCGGCTACACCTTC.

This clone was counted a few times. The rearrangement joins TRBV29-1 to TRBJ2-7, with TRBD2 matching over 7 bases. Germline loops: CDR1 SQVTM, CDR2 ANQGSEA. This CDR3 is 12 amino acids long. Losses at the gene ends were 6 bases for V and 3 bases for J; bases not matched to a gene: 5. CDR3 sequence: CSVGGNIYEQYF. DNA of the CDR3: TGCAGCGTCGGGGGGAATATCTACGAGCAGTACTTC.

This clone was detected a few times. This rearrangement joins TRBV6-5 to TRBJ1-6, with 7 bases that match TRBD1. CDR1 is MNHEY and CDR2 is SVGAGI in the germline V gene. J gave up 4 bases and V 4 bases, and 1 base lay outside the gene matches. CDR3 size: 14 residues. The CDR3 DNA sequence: TGTGCCAGCAGTTCGGGACAGTATAATTCACCCCTCCACTTT. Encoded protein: CASSSGQYNSPLHF.

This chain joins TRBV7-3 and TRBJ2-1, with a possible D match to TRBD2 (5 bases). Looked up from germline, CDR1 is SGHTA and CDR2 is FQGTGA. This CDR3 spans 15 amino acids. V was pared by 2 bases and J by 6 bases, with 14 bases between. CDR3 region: CASSLGRLDSNEQFF. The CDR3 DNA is TGTGCCAGCAGCTTAGGGCGGTTGGACTCCAATGAGCAGTTCTTC.

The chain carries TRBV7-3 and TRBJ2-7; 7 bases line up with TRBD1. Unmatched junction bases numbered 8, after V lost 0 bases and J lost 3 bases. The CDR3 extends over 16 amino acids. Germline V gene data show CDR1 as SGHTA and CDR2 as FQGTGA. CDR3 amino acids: CASSLTGAGGRYEQYF. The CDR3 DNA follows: TGTGCCAGCAGCTTAACAGGGGCAGGGGGTCGCTACGAGCAGTACTTC.

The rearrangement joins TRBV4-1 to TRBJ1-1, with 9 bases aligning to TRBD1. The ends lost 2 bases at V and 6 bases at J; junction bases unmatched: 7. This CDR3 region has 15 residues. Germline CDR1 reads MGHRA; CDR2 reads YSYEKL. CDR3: CASSQKQGALAEAFF. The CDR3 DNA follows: TGCGCCAGCAGCCAAAAACAGGGGGCACTGGCTGAAGCTTTCTTT.